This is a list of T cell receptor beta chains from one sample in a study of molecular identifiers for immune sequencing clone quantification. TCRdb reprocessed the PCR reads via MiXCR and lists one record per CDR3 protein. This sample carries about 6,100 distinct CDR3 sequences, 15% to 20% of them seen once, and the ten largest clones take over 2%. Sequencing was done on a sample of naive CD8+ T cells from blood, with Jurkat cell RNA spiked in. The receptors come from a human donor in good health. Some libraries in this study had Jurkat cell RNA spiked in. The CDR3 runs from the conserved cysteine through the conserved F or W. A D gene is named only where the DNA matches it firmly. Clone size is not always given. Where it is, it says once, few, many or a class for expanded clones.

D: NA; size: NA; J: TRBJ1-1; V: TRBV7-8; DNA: TGTGCCAGCGGCTTAAGTAGGCAGAACACCGAAGCTTTCTTT; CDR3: CASGLSRQNTEAFF
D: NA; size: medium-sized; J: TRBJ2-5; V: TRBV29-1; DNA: TGCAGCGTTGGGTTGGCATTACAAGAGACCCAGTACTTC; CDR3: CSVGLALQETQYF
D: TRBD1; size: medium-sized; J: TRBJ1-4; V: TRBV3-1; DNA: TGTGCCAGCGGTCACCCGGGACAGGCTAATGAAAAACTGTTTTTT; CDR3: CASGHPGQANEKLFF
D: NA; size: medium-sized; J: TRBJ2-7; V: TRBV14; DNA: TGTGCCAGCAGCTTACCGGGACACCTTTTCATCGAGCAGTACTTC; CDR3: CASSLPGHLFIEQYF
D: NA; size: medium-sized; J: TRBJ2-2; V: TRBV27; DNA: TGTGCCAGCACCCCGACACCGAACACCGGGGAGCTGTTTTTT; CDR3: CASTPTPNTGELFF
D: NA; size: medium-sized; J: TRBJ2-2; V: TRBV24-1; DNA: TGTGCCACCAGTGGTACTATCTACACCGGGGAGCTGTTTTTT; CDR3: CATSGTIYTGELFF
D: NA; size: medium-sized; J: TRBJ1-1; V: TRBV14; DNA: TGTGCCAGCAGGGACAGTGTGAACACTGAAGCTTTCTTT; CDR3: CASRDSVNTEAFF
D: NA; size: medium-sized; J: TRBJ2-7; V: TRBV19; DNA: TGTGCCAGTAGTATAGCAGGGACTGGGTACGAGCAGTACTTC; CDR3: CASSIAGTGYEQYF
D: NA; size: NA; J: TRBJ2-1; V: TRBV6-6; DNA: TGTGCCAGCAGTTACGAGAACAATGAGCAGTTCTTC; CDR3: CASSYENNEQFF
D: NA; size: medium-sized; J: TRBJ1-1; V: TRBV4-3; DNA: TGCGCCAGCAGCCAAGAAGTTTGGGAAAACACTGAAGCTTTCTTT; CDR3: CASSQEVWENTEAFF
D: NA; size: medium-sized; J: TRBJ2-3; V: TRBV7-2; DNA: TGTGCTACAGTGACAGGAACGAACCCAGATACGCAGTATTTT; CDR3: CATVTGTNPDTQYF
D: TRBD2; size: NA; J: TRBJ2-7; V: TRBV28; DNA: TGTGCCAGCAGTTTTCGTACTAGCGGGGGGGGGGGGGGGCTCGAGCAGTACTTC; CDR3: CASSFRTSGGGGGLEQYF
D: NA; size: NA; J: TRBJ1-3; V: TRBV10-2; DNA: TGCGCCAGCAGTCCCGAAGGGGGAAACACCATATATTTT; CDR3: CASSPEGGNTIYF
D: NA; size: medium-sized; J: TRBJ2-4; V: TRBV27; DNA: TGTGCCAGCAGTTCCGGACCAGGATGGGAGTACTTC; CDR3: CASSSGPGWEYF
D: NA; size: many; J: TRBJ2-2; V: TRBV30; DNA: TGTGCCTCCTCCGGGCTAGGGGTGACCGGGGAGCTGTTTTTT; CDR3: CASSGLGVTGELFF
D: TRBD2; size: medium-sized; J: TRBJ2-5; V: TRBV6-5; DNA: TGTGCCAGCAGCCGGACTAGCGGTGTCCTTGAGACCCAGTACTTC; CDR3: CASSRTSGVLETQYF
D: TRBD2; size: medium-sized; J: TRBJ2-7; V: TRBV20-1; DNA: TGCAGTGCTAGAGACACCCGACTAGCGGGAGTTATCTACGAGCAGTACTTC; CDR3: CSARDTRLAGVIYEQYF
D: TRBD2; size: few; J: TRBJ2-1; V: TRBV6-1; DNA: TGTGCCAGCAGTGTTCGGGGGGACTCCTACAATGAGCAGTTCTTC; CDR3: CASSVRGDSYNEQFF
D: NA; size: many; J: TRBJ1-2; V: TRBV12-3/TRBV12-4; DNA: TGTGCCAGCAGTTCCCTCTTCGGGACACCCAATCTAGAGGGCTACACCTTC; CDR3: CASSSLFGTPNLEGYTF
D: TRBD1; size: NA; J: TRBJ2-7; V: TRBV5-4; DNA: TGTGCCAGCAGCTACCGGCGGACAGGGGGGTGGGACGAGCAGTACTTC; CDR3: CASSYRRTGGWDEQYF
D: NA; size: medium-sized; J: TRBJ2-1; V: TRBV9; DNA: TGTGCCAGCAGCGTAGGCCGGGTCCCCTACAATGAGCAGTTCTTC; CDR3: CASSVGRVPYNEQFF
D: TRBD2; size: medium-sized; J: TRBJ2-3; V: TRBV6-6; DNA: TGTGCCAGCGAATTTGGGGGAGCGGGGGATACGCAGTATTTT; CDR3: CASEFGGAGDTQYF
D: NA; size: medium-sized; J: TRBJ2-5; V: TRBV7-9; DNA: TGTGCCACAGGGGAGGGCCTACAAGAGACCCAGTACTTC; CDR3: CATGEGLQETQYF
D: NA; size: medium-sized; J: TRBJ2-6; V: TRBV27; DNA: TGTGCCAGCAGTTTCTCTGGGGCCAACGTCCTGACTTTC; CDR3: CASSFSGANVLTF
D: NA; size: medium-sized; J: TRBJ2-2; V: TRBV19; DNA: TGTGCCAGTAGTCCCTGGCAGGGTACCTCGAACACCGGGGAGCTGTTTTTT; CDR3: CASSPWQGTSNTGELFF
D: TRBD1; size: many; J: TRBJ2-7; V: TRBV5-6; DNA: TGTGCCAGCAGCCTTAAGGACAGGGGATACTCCTACGAGCAGTACTTC; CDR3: CASSLKDRGYSYEQYF
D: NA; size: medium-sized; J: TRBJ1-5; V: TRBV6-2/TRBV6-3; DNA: TGTGCCAGCAGCGAGACAAAACAACGTGGGGCCCAGCATTTT; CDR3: CASSETKQRGAQHF
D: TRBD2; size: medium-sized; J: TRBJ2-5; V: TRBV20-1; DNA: TGCAGTGCTGAAGGACTAGCGGGGGATGTCCAAGAGACCCAGTACTTC; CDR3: CSAEGLAGDVQETQYF
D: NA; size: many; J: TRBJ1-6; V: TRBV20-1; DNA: TGCAGTGCTAGAGCCCGGGCGAGCTCCTATAATTCACCCCTCCACTTT; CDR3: CSARARASSYNSPLHF
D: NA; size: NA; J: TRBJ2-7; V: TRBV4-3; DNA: TGCGCCAGCGGCCAATCGAGGGGTTACGAGCAGTACTTC; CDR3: CASGQSRGYEQYF
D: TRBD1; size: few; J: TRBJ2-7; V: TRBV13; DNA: TGTGCCAGCAGCGGGGGGGACAGGGGGTATTACGAGCAGTACTTC; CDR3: CASSGGDRGYYEQYF
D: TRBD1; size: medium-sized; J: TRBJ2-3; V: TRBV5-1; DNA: TGCGCCAGCAACCCAATCGGGACAGGCTCCCAGCAGCAGGCAGATACGCAGTATTTT; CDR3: CASNPIGTGSQQQADTQYF
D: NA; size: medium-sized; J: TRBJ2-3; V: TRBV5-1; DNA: TGCGCCAGCGGACGGGCTAGCGCCCGAGATACGCAGTATTTT; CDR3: CASGRASARDTQYF
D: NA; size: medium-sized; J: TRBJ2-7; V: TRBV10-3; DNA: TGTGCCATCACCGACACGGGTGGTGGGTACGAGCAGTACTTC; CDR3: CAITDTGGGYEQYF
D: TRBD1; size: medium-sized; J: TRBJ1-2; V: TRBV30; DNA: TGTGTGACGACAGGACAGGATAACTATGGCTACACCTTC; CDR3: CVTTGQDNYGYTF
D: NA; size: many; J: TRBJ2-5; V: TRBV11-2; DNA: TGTGCCAGCAGCTTAGAGGCTACCTACCAAGAGACCCAGTACTTC; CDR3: CASSLEATYQETQYF
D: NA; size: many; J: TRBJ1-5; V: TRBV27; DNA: TGTGCCAGCAGTTTGATTGGGTGGAATCAGCCCCAGCATTTT; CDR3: CASSLIGWNQPQHF